Each of the 27 T cell receptor beta chains below was sequenced from the same sample in a study of T cells in localized non-small cell lung cancer. The repertoire was sequenced with immunoSEQ multiplex PCR; TCRdb's copy has only in-frame clones and lacks some. The sample gives about 41,000 clones, 88% of which show up once; more than 2% is in the top ten. The sequencing used peripheral blood, collected before any cancer treatment. All receptors derive from a female donor over 55 with stage I squamous cell lung carcinoma.

The gene calls are TRBV4-1 and TRBJ1-2; D is undetermined. The ends were cut back, 1 base at V and 4 bases at J, with 13 bases in the middle. Germline V gene sequence: CDR1 MGHRA, CDR2 YSYEKL. This CDR3 is 15 amino acids long. Written as DNA, the CDR3 is TGCGCCAGCAGCCAAGGCGGCAGCCCGTCCTATGGCTACACCTTC. Translating it yields CASSQGGSPSYGYTF.

V usage is TRBV2 and J usage is TRBJ1-5; D gene ambiguous. CDR1 is SNHLY, CDR2 FYNNEI, per germline. There are 15 residues in the CDR3. V was pared by 3 bases and J by 3 bases, with 12 bases between. The CDR3 sequence is CASSEEKGNNQPQHF. In DNA, the CDR3 is TGTGCCAGCAGTGAGGAGAAAGGGAACAATCAGCCCCAGCATTTT.

The chain recombines TRBV4-3 with TRBJ2-7; TRBD1 is a possible D gene (6 bases). Germline CDR1 and CDR2: LGHNA and YSLEER. The CDR3 has 14 residues. Deletions cut 9 bases from V and 1 base from J, with 16 bases between. The CDR3 spells CARRIQGESYEQYF. The CDR3 DNA reads TGCGCCAGAAGGATACAGGGCGAATCCTACGAGCAGTACTTC.

The chain has TRBV7-8 and TRBJ1-1; D is possibly TRBD1 (6 bases). Germline V gene data show CDR1 as SGHVS and CDR2 as FQNEAQ. Trimming cost V 8 bases and J 0 bases, with 22 bases left between them. The CDR3 has 17 residues. The CDR3 loop is CASFPSSGAPMNTEAFF. As DNA, the CDR3 is TGTGCCAGCTTCCCTTCTTCGGGGGCACCTATGAACACTGAAGCTTTCTTT.

This clone was seen more than once but under ten times. The chain links TRBV7-9 to TRBJ2-7; 9 bases line up with TRBD1. Trimming at V came to 1 base and at J to 5 bases, leaving 6 bases not matched to a gene. Germline loops: CDR1 SEHNR, CDR2 FQNEAQ (reference sequence). CDR3 size: 15 residues. In nucleotides, the CDR3 is TGTGCCAGCAGCTTAGGCGGGACAGGGCACCACGAGCAGTACTTC. This codes for CASSLGGTGHHEQYF.

The chain has TRBV2 and TRBJ1-2; D is perhaps TRBD1 (5 bases). The length of the CDR3 is 13 residues. Trimming stripped 1 base from V and 3 bases from J, with 6 bases between. In germline, CDR1 is SNHLY, CDR2 FYNNEI. The CDR3 DNA sequence: TGTGCCAGCAGTGAAGGACAGTACTATGGCTACACCTTC. This gives the protein CASSEGQYYGYTF.

The chain uses TRBV12-2 and TRBJ2-1; TRBD1 is the table's D call and was not checked against the DNA. TRBV12-2 counts as a pseudogene. The length of the CDR3 is 14 residues. CDR3 sequence: CASRLGGLRQVEFF. The CDR3 region has the DNA TGTGCAAGTCGCTTAGGGGGATTACGACAGGTCGAGTTCTTC.

The chain couples TRBV7-2 to TRBJ1-1; 7 bases are shared with TRBD1. The CDR3 covers 15 residues. From germline, CDR1 is SGHTA and CDR2 FQGNSA. The J segment lost 3 bases and the V segment lost 5 bases, leaving 9 bases of the junction unmatched. CDR3: CASSLKTGWDTEAFF. The CDR3 nucleotides are TGTGCCAGCAGCCTGAAGACAGGGTGGGACACTGAAGCTTTCTTT.

V and J are TRBV5-1 and TRBJ1-3, with a tentative D call TRBD1 (6 bases). V was shortened by 4 bases and J by 0 bases, with 11 bases between the two germline ends. This CDR3 region has 15 residues. The V gene's germline CDR1 is SGHRS and CDR2 YFSETQ. Written as DNA, the CDR3 is TGCGCCAGCAGCCGGGACACGAGCTCTGGAAACACCATATATTTT. It specifies CASSRDTSSGNTIYF.

The chain employs TRBV4-3 and TRBJ1-5, with D unclear. Trimming took off 0 bases at V and 9 bases at J, with 15 bases between the two ends. The CDR3 contains 15 residues. Germline values: CDR1 LGHNA, CDR2 YSLEER. The CDR3 region is CASSQDRISGSPQHF. Here the CDR3 DNA reads TGCGCCAGCAGCCAAGATCGGATCAGTGGCTCGCCCCAGCATTTT.

V is TRBV30 and J is TRBJ2-1, with D unresolved. V lost 0 bases, J lost 2 bases, and 5 bases lay in between. Germline loops: CDR1 GTSNPN, CDR2 SVGIG (reference sequence). The CDR3 consists of 13 residues. The CDR3 protein is CAWSVGPYNEQFF. The CDR3 DNA is TGTGCCTGGAGTGTTGGACCCTACAATGAGCAGTTCTTC.

V gene TRBV6-6 combines with J gene TRBJ1-2; D possibly corresponds to TRBD1 (5 bases). The CDR3 extends over 14 amino acids. Per germline, CDR1 MNHNY and CDR2 SVGAGI (reference sequence). The V gene lost 5 bases and the J gene lost 8 bases, with 18 bases spanning the gap. Written as DNA, the CDR3 is TGTGCCAGCAGTACCCAGGGTCCAGGTTGGGGCTACACCTTC. Encoded protein: CASSTQGPGWGYTF.

V gene TRBV2 combines with J gene TRBJ1-1; D not certain. Trimming took 6 bases from V and 7 from J, leaving 12 bases between them. This CDR3 has 12 residues. Germline CDR1 reads SNHLY; CDR2 reads FYNNEI. The CDR3 sequence is CASRRTAFEAFF. DNA for the CDR3: TGTGCCAGCAGACGTACGGCCTTTGAAGCTTTCTTT.

The rearrangement links TRBV27 to TRBJ2-7, with D possibly being TRBD1 (6 bases). CDR3 length: 14 residues. V lost 6 bases, J lost 9 bases, and 21 bases lay in between. Germline CDR1 reads MNHEY; CDR2 reads SMNVEV (reference sequence). The CDR3 coding sequence is TGTGCCAGCAGAAAGACAGGAATCCTTGTGGGGCAGTACTTC. Its protein is CASRKTGILVGQYF.

The chain recombines TRBV27 with TRBJ1-4; 10 nucleotides align to TRBD1. The CDR3 runs to 18 residues. Trimming cost V 6 bases and J 8 bases; bases outside gene matches: 18. CDR1 MNHEY and CDR2 SMNVEV come from the germline V gene (reference sequence). Here the CDR3 DNA reads TGTGCCAGCAGCCCCAAGGGACAGGGGTTTGGGTCAGGCGAAAAACTGTTTTTT. It codes for CASSPKGQGFGSGEKLFF.

The rearrangement links TRBV5-1 to TRBJ2-5; tentatively, D is TRBD1 or TRBD2 (6 bases each). Trimming took off 5 bases at V and 3 bases at J, with 11 bases between the two ends. The CDR3 runs 13 residues. Looked up from germline, CDR1 is SGHRS and CDR2 is YFSETQ. CDR3 sequence: CASRWRDKETQYF. CDR3 in DNA: TGCGCCAGCAGATGGCGGGACAAAGAGACCCAGTACTTC.

The J gene is TRBJ2-2, the V gene TRBV15, with a weak D call TRBD2 (7 bases). The CDR3 covers 15 residues. Germline V lookup: CDR1 LNHNV, CDR2 YYDKDF (reference sequence). Trimming cost V 3 bases and J 4 bases, with 12 bases left between them. The DNA for the CDR3 is TGTGCCACCAGCAGGGGGGGGGCGAGCACCGGGGAGCTGTTTTTT. Translating gives CATSRGGASTGELFF.

The chain recombines TRBV19 with TRBJ2-1; D is uncertain. Germline loops: CDR1 LNHDA, CDR2 SQIVND (reference sequence). The CDR3 extends over 11 amino acids. V was trimmed by 9 bases and J by 3 bases, leaving 6 bases between them. Here the CDR3 reads CASAHYNEQFF. The CDR3, as DNA: TGTGCCAGCGCCCACTACAATGAGCAGTTCTTC.

This chain joins TRBV7-8 and TRBJ2-3; 7 bases agree with TRBD2. Germline V gives CDR1 SGHVS, CDR2 FQNEAQ. V shed 7 bases, J shed 1 base, and the junction held 17 bases outside the gene matches. This CDR3 is 18 amino acids long. CDR3 protein: CASNDRAGITAGTDTQYF. In DNA form, the CDR3 reads TGTGCCAGCAACGATAGAGCGGGAATAACGGCGGGCACAGATACGCAGTATTTT.

This clone was seen once. V is TRBV7-2 and J is TRBJ2-5; D uncertain. Germline CDR1 and CDR2: SGHTA and FQGNSA. V gave up 2 bases and J gave up 5 bases, with 3 bases separating them. The CDR3 loop spans 11 amino acids. CDR3 DNA: TGTGCCAGCAGCTTATGGGAGACCCAGTACTTC. It is translated as CASSLWETQYF.

This chain uses TRBV14 with TRBJ2-1; TRBD1 aligns across 9 bases. This CDR3 has 17 residues. Trimming cost V 4 bases and J 4 bases; bases outside gene matches: 11. Germline loops: CDR1 SGHDN, CDR2 FVKESK. The CDR3: CASSLQVGQGPYNEQFF. DNA for the CDR3: TGTGCCAGCAGCCTTCAAGTGGGACAGGGACCTTACAATGAGCAGTTCTTC.

The V call is TRBV19, the J call TRBJ1-5; 7 bases match TRBD1. J gave up 7 bases and V 4 bases, and 13 bases lay outside the gene matches. CDR1 LNHDA and CDR2 SQIVND come from the germline V gene (reference sequence). The CDR3 consists of 16 residues. The DNA of the CDR3 is TGTGCCAGTAGTAATTGGTGGGGAGGGGGCGGACAGCCCCAGCATTTT. Amino acids: CASSNWWGGGGQPQHF.

The rearrangement links TRBV19 to TRBJ2-5; 7 bases fit TRBD2. The ends lost 6 bases at V and 5 bases at J; junction bases unmatched: 6. This CDR3 comprises 13 residues. The germline gives CDR1 LNHDA, CDR2 SQIVND (reference sequence). The CDR3 loop reads CASSRTRGETQYF. CDR3 nucleotide sequence: TGTGCCAGTAGCAGGACTAGAGGGGAGACCCAGTACTTC.

In DNA form, the CDR3 reads TGTGCCAGCGGACACACAGATACGCAGTATTTT. It translates to CASGHTDTQYF. This chain links TRBV9 with TRBJ2-3; D perhaps matches TRBD1 (5 bases). With 7 bases removed from V and 2 bases from J, the gap between germline ends came to 5 bases. The CDR3 covers 11 residues. Germline CDR1 is SGDLS and CDR2 is YYNGEE.

The chain uses TRBV10-2 and TRBJ1-5; D gene ambiguous. Germline V lookup: CDR1 WSHSY, CDR2 SAAADI. V shed 7 bases and J shed 1 base, with 11 bases lying between them. CDR3 length: 14 residues. The DNA for the CDR3 is TGCGCCAGCATGCAGTTTGGAAGCAATCAGCCCCAGCATTTT. This codes for CASMQFGSNQPQHF.

The rearrangement uses TRBV7-3 and TRBJ1-1; unclear D gene. This CDR3 spans 13 amino acids. The ends were cut back, 4 bases at V and 7 bases at J, with 13 bases in the middle. Germline CDR1 and CDR2: SGHTA and FQGTGA. The DNA of the CDR3 is TGTGCCAGCAGCTCTTTCGACACAATTGAAGCTTTCTTT. Protein sequence: CASSSFDTIEAFF.

The chain recombines TRBV21-1 with TRBJ1-1; TRBD1, the D gene given by the table, was not confirmed from the DNA. TRBV21-1 is shown as a pseudogene. The CDR3 spans 15 residues. The CDR3 here is CASSKVGADNTEAFF. CDR3 coding DNA: TGTGCCAGCAGCAAAGTGGGGGCAGACAACACTGAAGCTTTCTTT.